A single sample gave rise to the 22 T cell receptor beta chains below, sequenced in a study of T cell responses to AZD1222 COVID-19 vaccine. Clones were read by immunoSEQ multiplex PCR, and TCRdb kept only the in-frame ones, dropping some. The sample has approximately 200,000 clones; approximately 89% are singletons. This specimen consisted of peripheral blood, obtained 28 days after the second AZD1222 dose. The receptors originated from an adult who received the AZD1222 COVID-19 vaccine.

This chain uses TRBV7-6 with TRBJ2-1; no reliable D call. The V gene's germline CDR1 is SGHVS and CDR2 FNYEAQ. This CDR3 comprises 17 residues. The V gene lost 1 base and the J gene lost 1 base, with 14 bases spanning the gap. CDR3 in amino acids: CASSLGAERVSYNEQFF. CDR3 nucleotides: TGTGCCAGCAGCTTAGGGGCTGAACGGGTGTCCTACAATGAGCAGTTCTTC.

The V gene is TRBV27, the J gene TRBJ2-3; D is unclear. The CDR3 contains 12 residues. Germline CDR1 is MNHEY and CDR2 is SMNVEV (reference sequence). V was pared by 6 bases and J by 2 bases, with 6 bases between. The CDR3 DNA sequence: TGTGCCAGCAGGGCGAACACAGATACGCAGTATTTT. Translated: CASRANTDTQYF.

J is TRBJ1-1 and V is TRBV29-1; unclear D gene. Germline V gives CDR1 SQVTM, CDR2 ANQGSEA. The length of the CDR3 is 14 residues. The V end lost 5 bases, the J end lost 10 bases, and 23 bases lay between the germline ends. This CDR3 reads CSVQGRDGNVAAFF. The CDR3 DNA reads as TGCAGCGTTCAAGGCCGGGATGGGAATGTCGCAGCTTTCTTT.

The V gene is TRBV28, the J gene TRBJ2-1; the match to TRBD2 covers 8 bases. V dropped 6 bases and J dropped 0; count of bases not matched to a gene: 7. The CDR3 covers 16 residues. Per germline, CDR1 MDHEN and CDR2 SYDVKM. DNA for the CDR3: TGTGCCAGCAGCCCTAGGGCGGGGGGCTCCTACAATGAGCAGTTCTTC. This encodes CASSPRAGGSYNEQFF.

J is TRBJ2-1 and V is TRBV7-2; D is perhaps TRBD1 or TRBD2 (5 bases each). The CDR3 has 15 residues. Trimming stripped 1 base from V and 1 base from J, with 8 bases between. Looked up from germline, CDR1 is SGHTA and CDR2 is FQGNSA. The CDR3 here is CASSLEEGSYNEQFF. Here the CDR3 DNA reads TGTGCCAGCAGCTTAGAAGAGGGGTCCTACAATGAGCAGTTCTTC.

The V gene is TRBV24-1, the J gene TRBJ1-3; D possibly corresponds to TRBD1 (5 bases). The germline V and J ends were trimmed by 10 bases and 3 bases, with 6 bases remaining between them. Germline CDR1 and CDR2: KGHDR and SFDVKD. This CDR3 has 11 residues. CDR3 in amino acids: CATGDGNTIYF. CDR3 nucleotides: TGTGCCACAGGGGATGGAAACACCATATATTTT.

The chain joins TRBV24-1 to TRBJ2-5, with a weak D call TRBD1 (6 bases). V lost 3 bases and J lost 1, with 11 bases in between. The CDR3 runs 15 residues. Germline-derived CDR1 and CDR2 are KGHDR and SFDVKD. DNA for the CDR3: TGTGCCACCAGTGATGCAGCGACAGGCCAAGAGACCCAGTACTTC. Protein sequence: CATSDAATGQETQYF.

The chain combines TRBV7-9 with TRBJ2-3, with a possible D match to TRBD2 (6 bases). The CDR3 runs to 15 residues. The germline V gene has CDR1 SEHNR and CDR2 FQNEAQ (reference sequence). V lost 5 bases, J lost 2 bases, and 14 bases lay in between. The CDR3, as DNA: TGTGCCAGCAGCGGAGGGTTACGGACCACAGATACGCAGTATTTT. Protein: CASSGGLRTTDTQYF.

The chain combines TRBV10-3 with TRBJ2-7; a possible D gene is TRBD1 (5 bases). The germline CDR1 and CDR2 sequences are ENHRY and SYGVKD. There are 16 residues in the CDR3. Trimming removed 6 bases at V and 1 base at J, with 19 bases between. The CDR3 sequence is CAIRPHPPQGSYEQYF. The CDR3 nucleotides read TGTGCCATCAGGCCTCACCCCCCGCAGGGATCCTACGAGCAGTACTTC.

The rearrangement uses TRBV19 and TRBJ1-4; possible D gene TRBD1, 6 bases. Trimming shortened V by 4 bases and J by 3 bases, and 12 bases separated the two germline ends. Germline CDR1 and CDR2: LNHDA and SQIVND (reference sequence). CDR3 length: 15 residues. The CDR3 DNA reads TGTGCCAGTAGTACCGGACAGAACCCTAATGAAAAACTGTTTTTT. Translating gives CASSTGQNPNEKLFF.

The chain joins TRBV9 to TRBJ1-2; possibly TRBD1 for D (5 bases). The CDR3 is 14 residues long. V gave up 3 bases and J gave up 4 bases, with 13 bases separating them. CDR1 and CDR2 from the germline V gene are SGDLS and YYNGEE. CDR3: CASSARLGTYGYTF. Here the CDR3 DNA reads TGTGCCAGCAGCGCCAGACTGGGGACCTATGGCTACACCTTC.

This chain joins TRBV3-1 (or the pseudogene TRBV3-2) and TRBJ2-5; D is possibly TRBD1 (6 bases). The CDR3 runs to 19 residues. The V end lost 4 bases, the J end lost 4 bases, and 28 bases lay between the germline ends. The germline gives CDR1 LGHDT, CDR2 YNNKEL (reference sequence). CDR3 amino acids: CASSPKSQPRTAMGETQYF. CDR3 coding DNA: TGTGCCAGCAGCCCGAAGTCTCAGCCAAGGACAGCTATGGGAGAGACCCAGTACTTC.

This clone was seen only once. The chain couples TRBV6-1 to TRBJ1-2, with TRBD1 identical over 8 bases. The CDR3 is 15 amino acids. Per the germline V gene, CDR1 is MNHNS and CDR2 is SASEGT. Unmatched junction bases numbered 8, after V lost 1 base and J lost 7 bases. CDR3 sequence: CASSEGGRGPIGYTF. The CDR3 bases are TGTGCCAGCAGTGAAGGGGGCAGGGGGCCGATTGGCTACACCTTC.

The genes are TRBV10-1 and TRBJ2-5; 14 bases are a match to TRBD2. There are 15 residues in the CDR3. Unmatched junction bases numbered 6, after V lost 4 bases and J lost 8 bases. CDR1 is WNHNN, CDR2 SYGVQD, per germline (reference sequence). CDR3 nucleotides: TGCGCCAGCAGTGCGACTAGCGGGAGGGGAGACACCCAGTACTTC. Translating gives CASSATSGRGDTQYF.

This sequence joins TRBV11-2 and TRBJ2-3; D not certain. Germline V CDR1 and CDR2: SGHAT, FQNNGV. The CDR3 contains 15 residues. Deletions cut 0 bases from V and 2 bases from J, with 9 bases between. CDR3 protein: CASSLDGYPTDTQYF. The CDR3 DNA reads TGTGCCAGCAGCTTAGACGGGTATCCCACAGATACGCAGTATTTT.

The chain is built from TRBV5-1 and TRBJ1-1; 7 bases match TRBD1. CDR1 and CDR2 from the germline V gene are SGHRS and YFSETQ. V trimming: 4 bases; J trimming: 5 bases; junction bases outside the gene matches: 5. The CDR3 loop spans 13 amino acids. CDR3 in amino acids: CASSQQGFTEAFF. In DNA, the CDR3 is TGCGCCAGCAGCCAACAGGGGTTTACTGAAGCTTTCTTT.

V usage is TRBV7-9 and J usage is TRBJ2-7; a possible D gene is TRBD2 (6 bases). Germline V gene lookup returns CDR1 SEHNR and CDR2 FQNEAQ (reference sequence). The CDR3 length is 16 residues. Trimming removed 6 bases from V and 3 bases from J, with 21 bases in between. The CDR3 DNA reads as TGTGCCAGCAGTTTCACAGGAGGAGGGTTGGGCTACGAGCAGTACTTC. The encoded protein is CASSFTGGGLGYEQYF.

This clone was counted a single time. This rearrangement joins TRBV14 to TRBJ2-6; D unclear. Trimming stripped 4 bases from V and 1 base from J, with 11 bases between. The CDR3 length is 16 residues. CDR1 is SGHDN, CDR2 FVKESK, per germline. The chain's CDR3 is CASSRGIASGANVLTF. CDR3 bases: TGTGCCAGCAGCCGTGGCATCGCATCTGGGGCCAACGTCCTGACTTTC.

This clone has a single count. The chain couples TRBV19 to TRBJ2-3, with D possibly being TRBD1 (5 bases). This CDR3 is 14 amino acids long. The V and J ends lost 2 bases and 4 bases respectively, with 10 bases between them. CDR1 is LNHDA, CDR2 SQIVND, per germline (reference sequence). CDR3 sequence reads: CASSIRSGSDTQYF. The CDR3 DNA follows: TGTGCCAGTAGTATACGTTCAGGGTCAGATACGCAGTATTTT.

The chain carries TRBV9 and TRBJ2-1; D is uncertain. The V gene lost 0 bases and the J gene lost 1 base, with 8 bases spanning the gap. Per the germline V gene, CDR1 is SGDLS and CDR2 is YYNGEE. This CDR3 contains 15 residues. Here the CDR3 reads CASSVVPGSYNEQFF. The CDR3 DNA reads as TGTGCCAGCAGCGTAGTACCGGGTTCCTACAATGAGCAGTTCTTC.

In this sample, this clone turned up a few times. The V call is TRBV12-3 or TRBV12-4, the J call TRBJ2-3; unclear D gene. CDR3 length equals 11 residues. Between the trimmed V and J ends, which lost 5 bases and 7 bases, there was a span of 7 bases. CDR3 DNA: TGTGCCAGCAGTCGAGGTCATACGCAGTATTTT. Encoded protein: CASSRGHTQYF.

The V and J genes are TRBV10-1 and TRBJ2-7; D unresolved. This CDR3 is 14 amino acids long. Germline CDR1 reads WNHNN; CDR2 reads SYGVQD (reference sequence). The V gene lost 0 bases and the J gene lost 3 bases, with 9 bases spanning the gap. This CDR3 reads CASSESGTIYEQYF. The CDR3 DNA reads TGCGCCAGCAGTGAGTCGGGAACCATCTACGAGCAGTACTTC.